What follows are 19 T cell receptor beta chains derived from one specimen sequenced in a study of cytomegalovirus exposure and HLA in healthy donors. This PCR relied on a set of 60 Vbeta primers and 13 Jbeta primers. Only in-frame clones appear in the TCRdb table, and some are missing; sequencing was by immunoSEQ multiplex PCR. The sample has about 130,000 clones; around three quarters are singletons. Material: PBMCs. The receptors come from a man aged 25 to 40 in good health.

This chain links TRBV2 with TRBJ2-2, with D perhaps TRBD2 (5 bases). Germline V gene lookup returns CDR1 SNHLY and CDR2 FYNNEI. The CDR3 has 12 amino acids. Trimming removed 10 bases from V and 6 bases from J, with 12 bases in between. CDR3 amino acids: CANWRQSGELFF. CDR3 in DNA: TGTGCCAACTGGAGGCAGTCCGGGGAGCTGTTTTTT.

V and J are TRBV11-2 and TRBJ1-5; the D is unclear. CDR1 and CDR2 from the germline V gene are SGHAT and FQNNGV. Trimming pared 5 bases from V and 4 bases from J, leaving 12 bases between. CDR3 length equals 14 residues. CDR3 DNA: TGTGCCAGCAGCCTGGGAGCAACAAATCAGCCCCAGCATTTT. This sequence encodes CASSLGATNQPQHF.

CDR3 residues: CASTSGHQSNQPQHF. The CDR3 DNA reads TGTGCCAGCACCTCGGGACACCAGAGCAATCAGCCCCAGCATTTT. The chain uses TRBV6-1 and TRBJ1-5, with a tentative D call TRBD1 (6 bases). Germline CDR1 and CDR2: MNHNS and SASEGT. The CDR3 is 15 amino acids. The V and J ends lost 7 bases and 1 base respectively, with 14 bases between them.

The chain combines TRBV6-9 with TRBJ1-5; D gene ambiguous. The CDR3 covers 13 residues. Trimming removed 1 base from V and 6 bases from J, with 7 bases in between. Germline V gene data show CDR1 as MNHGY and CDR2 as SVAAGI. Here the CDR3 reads CASSYYTPQPQHF. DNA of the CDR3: TGTGCCAGCAGTTATTATACACCTCAGCCCCAGCATTTT.

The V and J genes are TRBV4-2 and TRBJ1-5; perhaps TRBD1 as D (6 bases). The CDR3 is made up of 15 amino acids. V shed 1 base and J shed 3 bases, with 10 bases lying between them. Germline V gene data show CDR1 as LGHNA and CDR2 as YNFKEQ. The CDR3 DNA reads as TGTGCCAGCAGCCAAGGGGACACAGACAATCAGCCCCAGCATTTT. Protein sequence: CASSQGDTDNQPQHF.

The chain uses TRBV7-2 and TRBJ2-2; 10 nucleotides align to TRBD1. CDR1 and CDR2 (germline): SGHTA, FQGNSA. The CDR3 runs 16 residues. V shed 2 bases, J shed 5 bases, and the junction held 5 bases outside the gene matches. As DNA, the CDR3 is TGTGCCAGCAGCTTAAGTGGGACAGGGGTGACCGGGGAGCTGTTTTTT. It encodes CASSLSGTGVTGELFF.

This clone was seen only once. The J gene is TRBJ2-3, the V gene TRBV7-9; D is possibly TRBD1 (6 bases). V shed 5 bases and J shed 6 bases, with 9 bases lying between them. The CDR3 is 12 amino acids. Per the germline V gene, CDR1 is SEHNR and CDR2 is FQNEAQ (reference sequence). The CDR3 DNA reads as TGTGCCAGCAGCCCCAGGGGTGATACGCAGTATTTT. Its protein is CASSPRGDTQYF.

Here the CDR3 DNA reads TGTGCCAGCAGCTTGTTGTCACCAGGGGCGAGCAATCAGCCCCAGCATTTT. It codes for CASSLLSPGASNQPQHF. The V and J genes are TRBV5-5 and TRBJ1-5, with D possibly TRBD1 on 6 matching bases. V dropped 1 base and J dropped 1 base, with 15 bases sitting between them. This CDR3 contains 17 residues. Germline V gives CDR1 SGHKS, CDR2 YYEKEE (reference sequence).

CDR3 in amino acids: CASSFALSVGYNEQFF. The DNA for the CDR3 is TGTGCCAGCAGTTTCGCTCTCTCGGTCGGGTACAATGAGCAGTTCTTC. The J gene is TRBJ2-1, the V gene TRBV27, with D unresolved. This CDR3 region has 16 residues. CDR1 is MNHEY and CDR2 is SMNVEV in the germline V gene (reference sequence). V was clipped by 3 bases and J by 4 bases, with 16 bases between them.

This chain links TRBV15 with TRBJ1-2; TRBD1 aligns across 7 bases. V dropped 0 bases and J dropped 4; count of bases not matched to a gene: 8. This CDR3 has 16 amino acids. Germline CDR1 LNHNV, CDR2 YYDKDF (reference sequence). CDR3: CATSRDRKGAIYGYTF. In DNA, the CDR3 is TGTGCCACCAGCAGAGATAGGAAGGGGGCTATCTATGGCTACACCTTC.

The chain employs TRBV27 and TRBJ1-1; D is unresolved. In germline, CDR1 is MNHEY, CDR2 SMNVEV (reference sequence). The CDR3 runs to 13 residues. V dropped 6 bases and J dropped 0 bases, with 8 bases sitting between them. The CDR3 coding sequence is TGTGCCAGCAGCCTCCCAGTGAACACTGAAGCTTTCTTT. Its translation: CASSLPVNTEAFF.

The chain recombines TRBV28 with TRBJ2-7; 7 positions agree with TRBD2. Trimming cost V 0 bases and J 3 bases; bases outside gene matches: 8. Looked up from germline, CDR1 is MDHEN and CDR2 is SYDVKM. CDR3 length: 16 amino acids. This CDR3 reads CASSLWGGDVYYEQYF. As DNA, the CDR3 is TGTGCCAGCAGTTTATGGGGGGGGGACGTATACTACGAGCAGTACTTC.

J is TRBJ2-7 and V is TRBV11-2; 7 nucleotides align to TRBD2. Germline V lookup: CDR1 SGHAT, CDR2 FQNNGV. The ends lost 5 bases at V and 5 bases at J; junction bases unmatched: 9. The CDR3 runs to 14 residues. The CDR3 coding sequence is TGTGCCAGCAGCCCGTGGGGGAGGGCTGACGAGCAGTACTTC. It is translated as CASSPWGRADEQYF.

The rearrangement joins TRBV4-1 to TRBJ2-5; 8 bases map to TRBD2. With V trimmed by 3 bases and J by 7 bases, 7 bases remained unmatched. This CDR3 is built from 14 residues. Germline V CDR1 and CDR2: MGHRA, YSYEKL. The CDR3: CASSQSGSGGTQYF. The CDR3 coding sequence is TGCGCCAGCAGCCAGAGCGGGAGTGGAGGGACCCAGTACTTC.

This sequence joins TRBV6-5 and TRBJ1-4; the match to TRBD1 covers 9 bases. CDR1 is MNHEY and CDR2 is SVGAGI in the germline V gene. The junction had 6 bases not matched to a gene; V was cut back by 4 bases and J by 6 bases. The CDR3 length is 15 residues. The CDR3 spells CASSSPGQGDEKLFF. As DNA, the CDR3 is TGTGCCAGCAGTTCCCCGGGACAGGGTGATGAAAAACTGTTTTTT.

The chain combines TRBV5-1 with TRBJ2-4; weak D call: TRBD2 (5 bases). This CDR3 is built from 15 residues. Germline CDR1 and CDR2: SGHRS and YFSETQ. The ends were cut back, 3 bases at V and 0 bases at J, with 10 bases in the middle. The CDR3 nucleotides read TGCGCCAGCAGCTGGACTGCCCAAGCCAAAAACATTCAGTACTTC. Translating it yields CASSWTAQAKNIQYF.

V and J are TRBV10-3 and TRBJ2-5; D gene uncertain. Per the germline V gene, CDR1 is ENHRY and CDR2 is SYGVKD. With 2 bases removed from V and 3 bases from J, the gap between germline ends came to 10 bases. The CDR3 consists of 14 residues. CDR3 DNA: TGTGCCATCAGTGAGATGTCAGATAAAGAGACCCAGTACTTC. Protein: CAISEMSDKETQYF.

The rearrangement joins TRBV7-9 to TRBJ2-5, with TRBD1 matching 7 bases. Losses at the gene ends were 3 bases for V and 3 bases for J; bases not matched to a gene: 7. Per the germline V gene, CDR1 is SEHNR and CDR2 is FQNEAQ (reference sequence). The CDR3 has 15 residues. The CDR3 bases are TGTGCCAGCAGCTTTATTCTGGGACAGAAAGAGACCCAGTACTTC. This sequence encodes CASSFILGQKETQYF.

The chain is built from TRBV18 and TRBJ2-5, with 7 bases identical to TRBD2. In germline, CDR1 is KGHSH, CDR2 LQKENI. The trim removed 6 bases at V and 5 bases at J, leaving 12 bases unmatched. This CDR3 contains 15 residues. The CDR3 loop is CASSNQGGPAETQYF. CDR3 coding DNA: TGTGCCAGCTCTAACCAGGGAGGGCCGGCGGAGACCCAGTACTTC. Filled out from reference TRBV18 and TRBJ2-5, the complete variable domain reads NAGVMQNPRHLVRRRGQEARLRCSPMKGHSHVYWYRQLPEEGLKFMVYLQKENIIDESGMPKERFSAEFPKEGPSILRIQQVVRGDSAAYFCASSNQGGPAETQYFGPGTRLLVL.